This TCR beta chain was recovered during a study of cytomegalovirus exposure and HLA in healthy donors. Study outcomes and limitations: There were reportedly fewer N-insertions in an Asian-associated ancestry cluster than the approximately 670-donor mean, in a later analysis. In vitro checks showed that a few CMV-associated chains really do target CMV antigens. Within an earlier analysis, most TCR beta V segments proved productive either about 87% or about 30% of the time.

It was with 60 Vbeta and 13 Jbeta primers that the PCR ran. Here immunoSEQ multiplex PCR was the method, and the copy in TCRdb shows in-frame clones only, minus some. This sample yields 120,000 to 150,000 clones, of which roughly four fifths are seen a single time; under 2% belongs to the top ten. A remark on this clone: What it recognizes is unknown.

This CDR3 has 16 amino acids. Trimming removed 4 bases from V and 3 bases from J; junction bases left unmatched: 11. CDR1 is MDHEN, CDR2 SYDVKM, per germline. This clonotype was sampled from a female donor in good health and CMV-seronegative. Input material: PBMCs. V is TRBV28 and J is TRBJ2-7; 8 nucleotides match TRBD1. CDR3: CASSSGPAGGLYEQYF. CDR3 nucleotides: TGTGCCAGCAGTTCAGGTCCAGCAGGGGGCCTCTACGAGCAGTACTTC.